This is a list of T cell receptor beta chains from one sample in a study of blood T cell repertoires in COVID-19. The repertoire was sequenced with immunoSEQ multiplex PCR; TCRdb's copy has only in-frame clones and lacks some. This table holds some 330,000 clones, roughly 89% found once. The sequenced material came from peripheral blood. These receptor sequences come from a woman in her 30s with COVID-19, enrolled during active disease. CDR3s include the opening cysteine and the closing phenylalanine or tryptophan. A D gene is named only where the DNA matches it firmly. Not every row has a clone size; where given, it reads once, few, many or a size class.

j_gene	d_gene	abundance	v_gene	CDR3nt	CDR3aa
TRBJ1-1	-	-	TRBV6-5	TGTGCCAGCAGTCGTATCCAGGGGAACACTGAAGCTTTCTTT	CASSRIQGNTEAFF
TRBJ2-5	-	-	TRBV3-1/TRBV3-2	TGTGCCAGCAGCCACGGAGAGACCCAGTACTTC	CASSHGETQYF
TRBJ1-1	-	-	TRBV7-2	TGTGCCAGCAGCTCCACCCGGGGTTCCACTGAAGCTTTCTTT	CASSSTRGSTEAFF
TRBJ1-1	TRBD1	-	TRBV24-1	TGTGCCACCAGTGAAGACAGGGGTAGGGCTTTCTTT	CATSEDRGRAFF
TRBJ1-4	TRBD1	once	TRBV7-8	TGTGCCAGCAGCCCAGGACAGGGGATGCGGGCTAATGAAAAACTGTTTTTT	CASSPGQGMRANEKLFF
TRBJ1-2	-	-	TRBV2	TGTGCCAGCAGTGAATCGGGAGGCTATGGCTACACCTTC	CASSESGGYGYTF
TRBJ2-2	TRBD1	-	TRBV30	TGTGCCTGGAGATTGGACAGGTCGACGACCGGGGAGCTGTTTTTT	CAWRLDRSTTGELFF
TRBJ1-2	-	-	TRBV25-1	TGTGCCAGCAGTGAGTTCCGACGGGGGTACACCTTC	CASSEFRRGYTF
TRBJ1-2	TRBD1	-	TRBV18	TGTGCCAGCTCACCCGGACAGGGAGTCAACTATGGCTACACCTTC	CASSPGQGVNYGYTF
TRBJ2-5	-	few	TRBV5-5	TGTGCCAGCAGCTTGATGAAGAGGATGTGGGAGACCCAGTACTTC	CASSLMKRMWETQYF
TRBJ2-6	-	-	TRBV14	TGTGCCAGCAGCCAAGATAGGATGGCGGGGACTTCGTTTGCCTCTGGGGCCAACGTCCTGACTTTC	CASSQDRMAGTSFASGANVLTF
TRBJ2-7	-	-	TRBV7-9	TGTGCCAGCAGCTCGGCCGTGAGGGACGAGCAGTACTTC	CASSSAVRDEQYF
TRBJ1-2	-	-	TRBV6-5	TGTGCCAGCAGTTATAGGGCAGGGTTGGGCTACACCTTC	CASSYRAGLGYTF
TRBJ1-2	-	-	TRBV27	TGTGCCAGCAGTTTTAAGGGACTAAACTATGGCTACACCTTC	CASSFKGLNYGYTF
TRBJ1-2	-	-	TRBV19	TGTGCCACCCCCCAAGGGGTTTCGCCCGACCCGCGTGGCTACACCTTC	CATPQGVSPDPRGYTF
TRBJ1-1	-	-	TRBV27	TGTGCCAGCAGTCCATCGGTTGGGGGCCTACGGACCAAAGCTTTCTTT	CASSPSVGGLRTKAFF
TRBJ2-1	-	-	TRBV16	TGTGCCAGCGCTCTTAAGGACAGAGCCAATGAGCAGTTCTTC	CASALKDRANEQFF
TRBJ1-2	-	-	TRBV27	TGTGCCACACGGGAGACGGCAAACTATGGCTACACCTTC	CATRETANYGYTF
TRBJ2-1	TRBD2	-	TRBV7-3	TGTGCCAGCAGCTTATACGGGGGGAATGAGCAGTTCTTC	CASSLYGGNEQFF
TRBJ1-1	TRBD1	-	TRBV27	TGTGCCAGCAGTCCAACTGACAGGGGAAAAGCTTTCTTT	CASSPTDRGKAFF
TRBJ1-2	-	-	TRBV7-9	TGTGCCAGCAGCTTAGGACTCAACTATGGCTACACCTTC	CASSLGLNYGYTF
TRBJ2-3	-	-	TRBV13	TGTGCCAGTACGACCTCGGGGTCGTATACGCAGTATTTT	CASTTSGSYTQYF
TRBJ1-3	TRBD1	-	TRBV10-1	TGCGCCAGCAGTGAGTCGACTATGACAGGGGGTAGCTCTGGAAACACCATATATTTT	CASSESTMTGGSSGNTIYF
TRBJ1-1	TRBD1	-	TRBV7-6	TGTGCCAGCAGCTTGGGACAGCCTCCGAACACTGAAGCTTTCTTT	CASSLGQPPNTEAFF
TRBJ1-2	-	-	TRBV5-4	TGTGCCAGCAGCACCTGGGAGGGCCTGGGGGGCTACACCTTC	CASSTWEGLGGYTF
TRBJ1-1	-	few	TRBV7-5	TGTGCCAGAAGCTTAATACGGGGTTTATTCGGCACTGAAGCTTTCTTT	CARSLIRGLFGTEAFF
TRBJ1-1	-	-	TRBV5-3	TGTGCCAGAAGCTTGTTGAGGAGGAACACTGAAGCTTTCTTT	CARSLLRRNTEAFF
TRBJ1-1	-	-	TRBV5-6	TGTGCCAGCAGCTCAGTGACAGGTTTAACCATGAACACTGAAGCTTTCTTT	CASSSVTGLTMNTEAFF
TRBJ2-3	TRBD2	few	TRBV4-3	TGCGCCAGCAGCCCCGGGGGGACAGATACGCAGTATTTT	CASSPGGTDTQYF